This T cell receptor beta chain was profiled in a study of control samples from healthy donors and cancer patients. Sequencing was performed with immunoSEQ multiplex PCR; in TCRdb, only in-frame clones are kept and a portion is missing. This table holds about 180,000 clones, roughly 89% found once. Deletions cut 1 base from V and 4 bases from J, with 12 bases between. Germline lookup yields CDR1 LGHDT and CDR2 YNNKEL (reference sequence). The CDR3 extends over 15 amino acids. The genes are TRBV3-1 (or the pseudogene TRBV3-2) and TRBJ2-3, with TRBD2 as a possible D gene (5 bases). This receptor was identified in a woman aged 50 to 60 in good health. Specimen: blood. The CDR3 reads CASSQGPSGADTQYF. CDR3 nucleotides: TGTGCCAGCAGCCAAGGTCCCTCCGGGGCAGATACGCAGTATTTT.